The present T cell receptor (beta chain) was sequenced within a study of T cell responses to AZD1222 COVID-19 vaccine. Broader study findings: The study found vaccine-associated CD4 TCRs spanning spike, dominant at 160-218 and 743-854. Unmutated regions of variants are reportedly targeted by nearly half of spike-specific TCRs.

Some clones are missing from TCRdb's copy, which holds only in-frame ones; the method was immunoSEQ multiplex PCR. The repertoire holds around 47,000 clones, with about four fifths as singletons. Comments on this clone: Its antigen is not known.

V lost 3 bases, J lost 13 bases, and 16 bases lay in between. Per the germline V gene, CDR1 is MNHEY and CDR2 is SMNVEV (reference sequence). The length of the CDR3 is 12 residues. The V call is TRBV27, the J call TRBJ2-7, with D perhaps matching TRBD1 (5 bases). The sequence came from an adult who received the MenACWY meningococcal vaccine as a control. The material sequenced was peripheral blood, taken 28 days after the second dose of the MenACWY control vaccine. CDR3 protein: CASSFNQGPFYF. CDR3 DNA: TGTGCCAGCAGTTTCAATCAGGGCCCTTTTTACTTC.